This TCR beta chain was sequenced in a study of blood T cells in healthy people across ages (dated by TCRdb to between 2014 and 2016). As for the study more broadly: In model experiments, template switching captured roughly one uniquely barcoded TCR beta cDNA molecule for every two T cells. The study measured age-related changes in TCR beta repertoire diversity using deep sequencing normalized with unique cDNA molecular identifiers. The donors were divided into four age groups: young (average around 15 years), middle-aged (approximately 41), aged (under 70) and long-lived (about 79). To avoid experimental bias, donors of different ages were distributed randomly across sequencing lanes. For two donors (one aged 18 to 29 and one aged 80 or older), the study analyzed two additional independent replicas of 1 million unique cDNA reads from the same blood draw.

Donors were 39 systemically healthy Caucasian individuals from Russia aged roughly 6 to 90 years. About 9.6 milliliters of peripheral blood were collected from each donor into EDTA-treated Vacutainer tubes. PBMCs were isolated by Ficoll-Paque density-gradient centrifugation, with at least 7 million obtained per sample. Total RNA, at least 5 micrograms per sample, was extracted from PBMCs with Trizol reagent. Naive CD45RAhigh/CD27high T cell percentages were measured by flow cytometry on a PBMC aliquot from every donor. The CDR3, cysteine through phenylalanine, is 17 amino acids long. Only the CDR3 region is kept as DNA, spanning 51 bases read in frame from base 1. For CDR1 and CDR2, the germline V gene lists MGHRA and YSYEKL. A distance of 17 bases separates the germline ends of V and J, which lose 2 bases and 2 bases respectively. Library prep was done by 5' RACE. Instrument used: Illumina HiSeq 2500. A second PCR of about 7 to 12 cycles was run with a J-beta primer mix and a sample-barcoded 5' primer. A template-switch 5' adaptor carrying 12 random nucleotides introduced a unique molecular identifier onto each TCR beta cDNA molecule. Each sample yielded at least 2.5 million CDR3-containing paired-end reads. The Mint cDNA synthesis kit, primed by a TRBC-specific oligonucleotide, was used to synthesize first-strand cDNA from all RNA. Following uracil-DNA glycosylase treatment, a first 18-cycle PCR with universal primers M1SS and BC2_uni_R was performed on all cDNA. From the authors' description of their analysis: Each sample was normalized by randomly selecting 1 million high-quality reads, each carrying a distinct molecular identifier. Instead of being binned into consensus sequences, reads with shared molecular identifiers were discarded. CDR3 identification, clonotype clustering and error correction used MiTCR with a Q25 quality threshold and the strictest error-elimination algorithm. A nonparametric unseen species model using Euler transformation provided a lower-bound estimate of total TCR beta diversity. TCRdb applied fastp at Q25 and MiXCR to the public reads, then kept only in-frame beta chains. Each record represents a unique CDR3 protein, reported with the most common genes and DNA among its rows. Here the V and J calls rest on TCRdb's processing, not on the authors' analysis. Across this sample there are about 1,500,000 distinct CDR3 sequences, with around 39% seen only once. The ten top clones hold roughly 7.9% of the sample.

With regard to this clonotype: What this receptor recognizes is not known. The record has no base qualities; no much larger clone is one base away.

General findings and caveats noted by the study authors: The long-lived group showed more naive CD4+ T cells, fewer expanded clones and increased TCR diversity than the aged group, suggesting age selection. Estimates of total diversity based on one million sequenced T cells were considered lower bounds and underestimates. A strong correlation was found between observed TCR beta diversity and the percentage of naive T cells measured by flow cytometry. As age increased, observed TCR beta diversity per million T cells dropped in a roughly linear way, and a significant reduction was already evident by age 40. The CMV infection status of donors was not known, potentially confounding age-related changes in expanded clonotypes. Because profiling used bulk unsorted PBMCs, naive and antigen-experienced compartments could not be compared conclusively.

The sample was blood. This TCR was recovered from a woman aged 18 to 35 in good health. The V and J genes are TRBV4-1 and TRBJ2-3; no confident D gene assignment can be made. In nucleotide form, the sequence is TGCGCCAGCAGCCAAAGTGTGGTGTGGGCGAACACAGATACGCAGTATTTT. The translation is CASSQSVVWANTDTQYF.